A selection of T cell receptor beta chains follows, all from one sample in a study of blood T cell repertoires in COVID-19. Clones were read by immunoSEQ multiplex PCR, and TCRdb kept only the in-frame ones, dropping some. The repertoire has roughly 68,000 clones, 88% of them found once; the top ten carry approximately 6.8%. Sequenced material: peripheral blood. These receptors originate from a woman in her sixties or seventies with acute or convalescent COVID-19. The conserved cysteine and the conserved F or W are not part of the CDR3 here. For some rows the clone size is stated as once, few or many, or as a class when expanded; others skip it.

cdr3_aa: ASSSDRDNQPQH; clone_size: NA; cdr3_length: 12; v_call: TRBV7-2; j_call: TRBJ1-5
cdr3_aa: ASSLFGGAGSGHEQF; clone_size: NA; cdr3_length: 15; v_call: TRBV5-1; j_call: TRBJ2-1
cdr3_aa: ASSLSANSYNEQF; clone_size: NA; cdr3_length: 13; v_call: TRBV27; j_call: TRBJ2-1
cdr3_aa: ASSLLSDGRGETQY; clone_size: NA; cdr3_length: 14; v_call: TRBV7-9; j_call: TRBJ2-5
cdr3_aa: ASSPLPGTEETQY; clone_size: NA; cdr3_length: 13; v_call: TRBV7-2; j_call: TRBJ2-5
cdr3_aa: ASSRDNEQF; clone_size: once; cdr3_length: 9; v_call: TRBV25-1; j_call: TRBJ2-1
cdr3_aa: ASSRPIHLREKLF; clone_size: once; cdr3_length: 13; v_call: TRBV28; j_call: TRBJ1-4
cdr3_aa: ASSIGTGGGMNTEAF; clone_size: NA; cdr3_length: 15; v_call: TRBV19; j_call: TRBJ1-1
cdr3_aa: ASSGQGIPTDTQY; clone_size: NA; cdr3_length: 13; v_call: TRBV6-5; j_call: TRBJ2-3
cdr3_aa: ASSRSRGSAEAF; clone_size: NA; cdr3_length: 12; v_call: TRBV11-3; j_call: TRBJ1-1
cdr3_aa: ASSLEIRGFQGANTEAF; clone_size: NA; cdr3_length: 17; v_call: TRBV7-9; j_call: TRBJ1-1
cdr3_aa: ASSDASSYSGNQPQH; clone_size: few; cdr3_length: 15; v_call: TRBV6-4; j_call: TRBJ1-5
cdr3_aa: ASSVGGTKNTGELF; clone_size: NA; cdr3_length: 14; v_call: TRBV9; j_call: TRBJ2-2
cdr3_aa: ASSLSPDTYGYT; clone_size: NA; cdr3_length: 12; v_call: TRBV28; j_call: TRBJ1-2
cdr3_aa: ASGSLTWEAGYT; clone_size: NA; cdr3_length: 12; v_call: TRBV5-6; j_call: TRBJ1-2
cdr3_aa: ASSPNRNEKLF; clone_size: NA; cdr3_length: 11; v_call: TRBV18; j_call: TRBJ1-4
cdr3_aa: ASSLGGTTDTQY; clone_size: NA; cdr3_length: 12; v_call: TRBV5-5; j_call: TRBJ2-3
cdr3_aa: ATSRPGQLYEQY; clone_size: NA; cdr3_length: 12; v_call: TRBV15; j_call: TRBJ2-7
cdr3_aa: ASTTEGSPFTY; clone_size: once; cdr3_length: 11; v_call: TRBV5-4; j_call: TRBJ2-4
cdr3_aa: ASSYSEGHLLETQY; clone_size: NA; cdr3_length: 14; v_call: TRBV6-2/TRBV6-3; j_call: TRBJ2-5
cdr3_aa: SASPGGGYT; clone_size: NA; cdr3_length: 9; v_call: TRBV20-1; j_call: TRBJ1-2
cdr3_aa: ASSQPWTSSYNEQF; clone_size: NA; cdr3_length: 14; v_call: TRBV4-2; j_call: TRBJ2-1
cdr3_aa: ASSFYYTGGAISTEAF; clone_size: NA; cdr3_length: 16; v_call: TRBV5-5; j_call: TRBJ1-1
cdr3_aa: ASIRQVNTEAF; clone_size: NA; cdr3_length: 11; v_call: TRBV28; j_call: TRBJ1-1
cdr3_aa: ASSETRSRNQPQH; clone_size: NA; cdr3_length: 13; v_call: TRBV6-1; j_call: TRBJ1-5
cdr3_aa: ASSAGGTDTQY; clone_size: few; cdr3_length: 11; v_call: TRBV12-3/TRBV12-4; j_call: TRBJ2-3
cdr3_aa: ASRLTGVNTEAF; clone_size: once; cdr3_length: 12; v_call: TRBV28; j_call: TRBJ1-1
cdr3_aa: ASSDRGNSPLH; clone_size: NA; cdr3_length: 11; v_call: TRBV6-5; j_call: TRBJ1-6
cdr3_aa: ASSVSTGLGEKLF; clone_size: once; cdr3_length: 13; v_call: TRBV9; j_call: TRBJ1-4
cdr3_aa: ASNRDGGSEKLF; clone_size: NA; cdr3_length: 12; v_call: TRBV6-5; j_call: TRBJ1-4
cdr3_aa: ASLHPTANTEAF; clone_size: NA; cdr3_length: 12; v_call: TRBV2; j_call: TRBJ1-1
cdr3_aa: ASTQGAGNQPQH; clone_size: NA; cdr3_length: 12; v_call: TRBV2; j_call: TRBJ1-5